These 15 T cell receptor beta chains originate from one sample sequenced in a study of post-analysis software for immune sequencing data. Built from TCR beta cDNA, the libraries had unique molecular identifiers in them. TCRdb analysed the PCR reads with MiXCR anew, one entry per CDR3 protein. Among roughly 540,000 distinct CDR3 sequences listed, roughly 34% were seen once. Study conclusions and caveats: Several TRBV segments (TRBV5-6, TRBV5-1 and TRBV20-1 among them) occurred more frequently in patients than in controls.

Antigen specificity for these receptors is unknown. The source material was blood. These receptors were obtained from a girl aged 2 to 17 with multiple sclerosis.

For the CDR3, the DNA is TGTGCCAGCAGTGCTCGGACACATACAACTAATGAAAAACTGTTTTTT. Protein sequence: CASSARTHTTNEKLFF. V and J are TRBV27 and TRBJ1-4; possible D gene TRBD1, 5 bases. CDR1 MNHEY and CDR2 SMNVEV come from the germline V gene (reference sequence). This CDR3 contains 16 residues. Trimming cost V 5 bases and J 0 bases, with 13 bases left between them. The full variable domain, its missing parts supplied by reference TRBV27 and TRBJ1-4, is EAQVTQNPRYLITVTGKKLTVTCSQNMNHEYMSWYRQDPGLGLRQIYYSMNVEVTDKGDVPEGYKVSRKEKRNFPLILESPSPNQTSLYFCASSARTHTTNEKLFFGSGTQLSVL.

This clonotype was picked up a small number of times. The V and J genes are TRBV5-1 and TRBJ1-1; D is unclear. The ends were cut back, 4 bases at V and 1 base at J, with 17 bases in the middle. The CDR3 has 16 residues. Germline loops: CDR1 SGHRS, CDR2 YFSETQ. This chain's CDR3 is CASSLQRRSPNTEAFF. Here the CDR3 DNA reads TGCGCCAGCAGCCTTCAGCGCCGCAGCCCGAACACTGAAGCTTTCTTT.

V usage is TRBV3-1 and J usage is TRBJ1-1, with D perhaps TRBD1 (5 bases). Trimming removed 11 bases at V and 2 bases at J, with 12 bases between. This CDR3 region has 12 residues. The germline V gene has CDR1 LGHDT and CDR2 YNNKEL (reference sequence). This CDR3 reads CAAEGKNTEAFF. The CDR3 DNA is TGTGCCGCCGAGGGGAAAAACACTGAAGCTTTCTTT.

This clonotype was observed many times. The chain employs TRBV10-3 and TRBJ2-3; 7 bases line up with TRBD1. The CDR3 loop spans 15 amino acids. Trimming at V came to 3 bases and at J to 6 bases, leaving 9 bases not matched to a gene. Germline CDR1 reads ENHRY; CDR2 reads SYGVKD. The CDR3 sequence: CAISDPDRAQDTQYF. The DNA for the CDR3 is TGTGCCATCAGTGATCCCGACAGGGCTCAGGATACGCAGTATTTT.

A few counts support this clonotype. The rearrangement uses TRBV27 and TRBJ2-1, with 7 nucleotides matching TRBD1. Germline V gene lookup returns CDR1 MNHEY and CDR2 SMNVEV (reference sequence). The CDR3 is made up of 17 amino acids. Losses at the gene ends were 2 bases for V and 6 bases for J; bases not matched to a gene: 13. The CDR3 spells CASSLNGWDSRRNEQFF. The CDR3 DNA sequence: TGTGCCAGCAGTTTAAATGGTTGGGACAGCCGTCGCAATGAGCAGTTCTTC.

The chain carries TRBV25-1 and TRBJ1-1; D not certain. The germline CDR1 and CDR2 sequences are MGHDK and SYGVNS. Trimming shortened V by 4 bases and J by 3 bases, and 9 bases separated the two germline ends. This CDR3 comprises 13 residues. The CDR3 DNA sequence: TGTGCCAGCAGTGTCGGGCGTCACACTGAAGCTTTCTTT. This gives the protein CASSVGRHTEAFF.

V is TRBV10-3 and J is TRBJ1-1; 12 nucleotides line up with TRBD1. In germline, CDR1 is ENHRY, CDR2 SYGVKD. J was trimmed by 0 bases and V by 3 bases; bases with no gene match: 8. The CDR3 consists of 18 residues. The CDR3 here is CAISETGTGGGMNTEAFF. As DNA, the CDR3 is TGTGCCATCAGTGAAACCGGGACAGGGGGCGGAATGAACACTGAAGCTTTCTTT.

The gene calls are TRBV6-6 and TRBJ2-1; no firm D call. V was pared by 1 base and J by 8 bases, with 6 bases between. Germline values: CDR1 MNHNY, CDR2 SVGAGI (reference sequence). The CDR3 sequence is 12 residues long. CDR3 in DNA: TGTGCCAGCAGTTACTTATCCGATGAGCAGTTCTTC. Its translation is CASSYLSDEQFF.

Regarding this clonotype: This could be a read error, since a much larger clone is one nucleotide away. V usage is TRBV10-3 and J usage is TRBJ2-5; D unresolved. The CDR3 totals 14 residues. V was cut by 5 bases and J by 1 base, with 11 bases left in between. Germline CDR1 reads ENHRY; CDR2 reads SYGVKD. CDR3 DNA: TGTGCCATCAGTAATGGCCGTTCCCAAGAGACCCAGTACTTC. Encoded protein: CAISNGRSQETQYF.

This clonotype has just a few counts. One end of the junction is discordant with germline, which a read error may explain. Here the CDR3 reads CVSSYSGWGQRGSSTDTQYF. For the CDR3, the DNA is TGTGTCAGCAGTTACTCAGGCTGGGGCCAGCGGGGGAGTAGCACAGATACGCAGTATTTT. The genes are TRBV6-5 and TRBJ2-3, with 8 bases aligning to TRBD2. This CDR3 spans 20 amino acids. The germline V gene encodes CDR1 MNHEY and CDR2 SVGAGI.

The chain recombines TRBV12-3 or TRBV12-4 with TRBJ2-1; D may be TRBD2 (7 bases). V dropped 3 bases and J dropped 2 bases, with 14 bases sitting between them. This CDR3 contains 16 residues. The DNA of the CDR3 is TGTGCCAGCAGTTTCCGGGGGGCCTTAACCTACAATGAGCAGTTCTTC. It specifies CASSFRGALTYNEQFF.

This chain links TRBV10-3 with TRBJ1-5; D possibly corresponds to TRBD1 (6 bases). CDR1 and CDR2 (germline): ENHRY, SYGVKD. Deletions cut 3 bases from V and 7 bases from J, with 13 bases between. The CDR3 spans 14 residues. The chain's CDR3 is CAISDLSGDQPQHF. DNA of the CDR3: TGTGCCATCAGTGATCTCTCAGGGGACCAGCCCCAGCATTTT.

The V gene is TRBV20-1, the J gene TRBJ1-5; D uncertain. CDR3 size: 14 residues. Trimming removed 6 bases from V and 6 bases from J, with 18 bases in between. Germline V CDR1 and CDR2: DFQATT, SNEGSKA (reference sequence). CDR3 nucleotides: TGCAGTGCAAGTGGTGGGCGCAGGAGTCAGCCCCAGCATTTT. This encodes CSASGGRRSQPQHF.

This clonotype was recorded once. The CDR3 spells CASSVDRRTEAFF. CDR3 bases: TGTGCCAGCAGCGTAGACAGGAGGACTGAAGCTTTCTTT. The chain couples TRBV9 to TRBJ1-1, with a tentative D call TRBD1 (5 bases). This CDR3 is built from 13 residues. Germline V gene sequence: CDR1 SGDLS, CDR2 YYNGEE. Trimming pared 0 bases from V and 5 bases from J, leaving 8 bases between.

The chain uses TRBV7-2 and TRBJ2-6, with D perhaps assigned TRBD1 or TRBD2 (5 bases each). Germline V gives CDR1 SGHTA, CDR2 FQGNSA. This CDR3 is 13 amino acids long. The V gene lost 4 bases and the J gene lost 10 bases, with 11 bases spanning the gap. DNA for the CDR3: TGTGCCAGCAGCTCGGGACCGGGAAACGTCCTGACTTTC. This translates into CASSSGPGNVLTF.